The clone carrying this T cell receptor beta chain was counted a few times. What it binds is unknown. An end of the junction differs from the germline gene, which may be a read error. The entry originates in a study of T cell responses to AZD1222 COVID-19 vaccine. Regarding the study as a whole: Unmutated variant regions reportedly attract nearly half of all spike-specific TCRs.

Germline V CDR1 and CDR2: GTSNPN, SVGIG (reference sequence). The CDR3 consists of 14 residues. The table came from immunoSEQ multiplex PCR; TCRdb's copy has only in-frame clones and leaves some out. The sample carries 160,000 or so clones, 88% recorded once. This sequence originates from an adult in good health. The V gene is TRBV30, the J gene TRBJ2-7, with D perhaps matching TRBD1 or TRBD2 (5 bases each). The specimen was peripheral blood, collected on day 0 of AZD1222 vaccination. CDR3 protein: CAWNYLGTSDEQYF. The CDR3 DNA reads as TGTGCCTGGAATTATCTGGGGACCTCCGACGAGCAGTACTTC. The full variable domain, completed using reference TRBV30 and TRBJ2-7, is SQTIHQWPATLVQPVGSPLSLECTVEGTSNPNLYWYRQAAGRGLQLLFYSVGIGQISSEVPQNLSASRPQDRQFILSSKKLLLSDSGFYLCAWNYLGTSDEQYFGPGTRLTVT.